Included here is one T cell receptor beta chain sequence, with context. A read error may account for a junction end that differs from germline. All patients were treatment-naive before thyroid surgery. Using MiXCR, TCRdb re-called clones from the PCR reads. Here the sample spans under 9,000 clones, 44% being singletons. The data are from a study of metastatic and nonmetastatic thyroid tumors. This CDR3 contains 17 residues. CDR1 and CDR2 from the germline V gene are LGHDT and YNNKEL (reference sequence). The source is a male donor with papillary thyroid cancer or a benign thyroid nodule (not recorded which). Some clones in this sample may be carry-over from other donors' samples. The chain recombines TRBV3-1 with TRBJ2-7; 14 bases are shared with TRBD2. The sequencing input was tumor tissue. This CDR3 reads CARSQASGLAGDKQQYF. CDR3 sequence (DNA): TGTGCCCGCAGCCAAGCGTCGGGACTAGCGGGAGACAAGCAGCAGTACTTC.